The 3 T cell receptor beta chains listed next were all sequenced from one sample in a study of blood T cell repertoires in COVID-19. Here immunoSEQ multiplex PCR was the method, and the copy in TCRdb shows in-frame clones only, minus some. This table has approximately 50,000 clones, 90% appearing once. What was sequenced was peripheral blood. The receptors were gathered from an older man with acute or convalescent COVID-19.

J is TRBJ1-3 and V is TRBV5-6; 7 positions agree with TRBD1. The ends lost 3 bases at V and 4 bases at J; junction bases unmatched: 4. The CDR3 loop spans 14 amino acids. Germline V CDR1 and CDR2: SGHDT, YYEEEE. CDR3 sequence: CASSSPDRGNTIYF. The CDR3 DNA reads as TGTGCCAGCAGCTCGCCGGACAGGGGAAACACCATATATTTT.

The V call is TRBV19, the J call TRBJ2-3, with D possibly matching TRBD2 (5 bases). This CDR3 is built from 15 residues. Germline CDR1 reads LNHDA; CDR2 reads SQIVND (reference sequence). With 1 base removed from V and 6 bases from J, the gap between germline ends came to 14 bases. CDR3: CASSIAGSRRDTQYF. DNA of the CDR3: TGTGCCAGTAGTATAGCTGGGAGCCGGCGGGATACGCAGTATTTT. Looking up the rest from reference TRBV19 and TRBJ2-3 gives the full variable domain: DGGITQSPKYLFRKEGQNVTLSCEQNLNHDAMYWYRQDPGQGLRLIYYSQIVNDFQKGDIAEGYSVSREKKESFPLTVTSAQKNPTAFYLCASSIAGSRRDTQYFGPGTRLTVL.

The chain carries TRBV19 and TRBJ1-2; D ambiguous. The CDR3 consists of 16 residues. V was pared by 8 bases and J by 8 bases, with 27 bases between. Per the germline V gene, CDR1 is LNHDA and CDR2 is SQIVND (reference sequence). DNA of the CDR3: TGTGCCAGTTCCGGGAAGTATGTCCGGGATGTTTACGGCTACACCTTC. Translated: CASSGKYVRDVYGYTF. The full variable domain, with the rest looked up from reference TRBV19 and TRBJ1-2, is DGGITQSPKYLFRKEGQNVTLSCEQNLNHDAMYWYRQDPGQGLRLIYYSQIVNDFQKGDIAEGYSVSREKKESFPLTVTSAQKNPTAFYLCASSGKYVRDVYGYTFGSGTRLTVV.